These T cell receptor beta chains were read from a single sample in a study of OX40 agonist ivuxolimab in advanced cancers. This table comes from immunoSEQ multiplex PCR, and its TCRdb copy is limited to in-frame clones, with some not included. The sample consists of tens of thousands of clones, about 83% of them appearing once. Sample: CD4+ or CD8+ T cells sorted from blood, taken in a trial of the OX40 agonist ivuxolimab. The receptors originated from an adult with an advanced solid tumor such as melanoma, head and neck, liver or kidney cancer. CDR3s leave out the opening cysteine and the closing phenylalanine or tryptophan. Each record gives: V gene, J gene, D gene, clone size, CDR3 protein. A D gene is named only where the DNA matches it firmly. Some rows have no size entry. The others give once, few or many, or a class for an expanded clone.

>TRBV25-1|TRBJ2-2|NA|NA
ASSQTPNTGELF
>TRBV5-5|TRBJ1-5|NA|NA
ASSFRGGQPQH
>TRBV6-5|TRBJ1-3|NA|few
ASSRKNHGNTIY
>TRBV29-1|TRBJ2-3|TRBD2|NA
SVGWTSADTQY
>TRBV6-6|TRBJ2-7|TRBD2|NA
ASSIKSGGAYEQY
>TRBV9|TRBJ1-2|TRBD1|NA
ASSVGDRNYGYT
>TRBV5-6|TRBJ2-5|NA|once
ASSLVGEETQY
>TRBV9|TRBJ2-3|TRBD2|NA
ASSVARTSQSTDTQY
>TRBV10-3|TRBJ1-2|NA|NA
ASSVTGAEGYT
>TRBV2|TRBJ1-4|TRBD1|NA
ASSRQGAEEKLF
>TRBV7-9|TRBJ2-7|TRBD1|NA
ASSPGQGVGEQY
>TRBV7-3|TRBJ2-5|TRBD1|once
ASSLYGTGAETQY
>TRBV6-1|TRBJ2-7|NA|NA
ASSREISYEQY
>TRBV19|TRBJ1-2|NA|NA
ASRKRQAHLNYGYT
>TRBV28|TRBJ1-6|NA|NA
ASSSEGASYNSPLH
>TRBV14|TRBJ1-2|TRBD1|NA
ASSQGQAVDYGYT
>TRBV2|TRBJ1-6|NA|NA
AITGRGGNSPLH
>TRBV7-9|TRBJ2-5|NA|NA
ASSRDGLMETQY
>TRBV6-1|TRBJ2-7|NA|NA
ASSERAGSSYEQY
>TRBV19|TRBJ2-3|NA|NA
ASSMGRGGADTQY
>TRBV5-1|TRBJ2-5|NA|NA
ASSGLGLYQETQY
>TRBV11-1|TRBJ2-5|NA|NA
ASSLVGPQETQY
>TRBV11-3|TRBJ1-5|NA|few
ASRSNQPQH
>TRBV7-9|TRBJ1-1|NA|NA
ASSSPRGNTEAF
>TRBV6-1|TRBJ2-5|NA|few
ASSEGGGAGTQY
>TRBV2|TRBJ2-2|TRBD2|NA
ASSATSGQRYVDGELF
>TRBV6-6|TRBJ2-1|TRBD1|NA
ASSPSTGWIYNEQF
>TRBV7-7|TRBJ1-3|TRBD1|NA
ASSVRQGAGNTIY
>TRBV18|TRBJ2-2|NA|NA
ASSFQRIEAPGSNTGELF
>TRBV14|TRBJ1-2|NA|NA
ASSQGRLQYHGYT
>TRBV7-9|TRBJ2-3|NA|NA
ASSSRTVSTDTQY
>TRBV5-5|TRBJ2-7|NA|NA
ASSLNAGAYEQY
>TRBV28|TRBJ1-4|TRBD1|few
ASSSTLQGINEKLF
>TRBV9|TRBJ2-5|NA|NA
ASSGETGRGETQY
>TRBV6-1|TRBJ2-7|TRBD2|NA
ASSELASGFTYEQY
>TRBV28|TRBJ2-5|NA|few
ASSLRETQY
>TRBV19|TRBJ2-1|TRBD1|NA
ASSWRQGAQNEQF
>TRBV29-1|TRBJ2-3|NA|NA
SVGGPSTDTQY